This T cell receptor beta chain was profiled in a study of blood T cell repertoires in COVID-19. Study context: Collection of acute and convalescent COVID-19 samples took place in the United States, Italy and Spain. Sample material is recorded as cDNA or gDNA derived from T cells, B-cell-depleted T cells, or PBMCs.

As originally analysed: Estimated nucleated cell counts came from reference gene primer amplification. Assay: immunoSEQ multiplex PCR; the TCRdb copy retains only in-frame clones and omits some. V, J and clone size are taken as reported in that table, and D and trimming were inferred from the DNA itself. This sample yields fewer than 120,000 clones, of which roughly 76% are seen a single time; under 10% belongs to the top ten. Germline CDR1 ENHRY, CDR2 SYGVKD. V dropped 8 bases and J dropped 4 bases, with 5 bases sitting between them. CDR3 length: 11 residues. The specimen sequenced was peripheral blood. This chain joins TRBV10-3 and TRBJ2-2, with D tentatively TRBD1 (5 bases). The receptor's source is a woman in her sixties with acute or convalescent COVID-19. The CDR3 sequence: CAIGATGELFF. The CDR3 DNA is TGTGCCATCGGGGCCACCGGGGAGCTGTTTTTT.